This T cell receptor (beta chain) was captured by sequencing in a study of T-cell memory formation after mild COVID-19. Study context: Clustering of TCRs was largely donor specific. Study-level results: Among contracting clones, CD4+ were mainly CM/EM and CD8+ enriched in EMRA. Contracting clones, day 15 to 85, had balanced CD4/CD8, and later expanders favored CD4+.

Via MiXCR, TCRdb re-called the 5' RACE reads, giving one row per CDR3 protein. The repertoire consists of roughly 560,000 distinct CDR3 sequences, with about 20% occurring once and the leading ten covering around 13%. Of note for this clonotype: Its target is not known.

The V end was cut by 0 bases, the J end by 2 bases, with 11 bases between. Germline-derived CDR1 and CDR2 are LNHNV and YYDKDF (reference sequence). The CDR3 extends over 15 amino acids. The receptor was derived from an adult woman who had mild COVID-19 (a few samples of this study predate the infection). Cell type and time point are not known. The genes are TRBV15 and TRBJ2-7; D not certain. The sequenced sample was PBMCs or a T cell subset sorted from them (not recorded which). DNA for the CDR3: TGTGCCACCAGCAGAGAGGGCCAGGCTGCCTACGAGCAGTACTTC. Its protein product is CATSREGQAAYEQYF.